The entry below gives a single TCR beta chain sequence along with its context. The record originates from a study of blood T cell repertoires in COVID-19. As for the study in general: COVID-19 samples from acute and convalescent phases originated in the United States, Italy and Spain. Sample material is recorded as cDNA or gDNA derived from T cells, B-cell-depleted T cells, or PBMCs.

The method was immunoSEQ multiplex PCR; TCRdb's version includes in-frame clones alone and lacks a portion of them. The sample gives over 150,000 clones, almost 85% of which show up once; 6.9% is in the top ten. The sample was peripheral blood. The sequence was obtained from a human donor with acute or convalescent COVID-19. The donor label of this sample is uncertain.

The DNA of the CDR3 is TGTGCCAGCAGACCAACAGGGATTCGGTATGGCTACACCTTC. Translation gives CASRPTGIRYGYTF. The chain joins TRBV28 to TRBJ1-2, with D perhaps TRBD1 (6 bases). The CDR3 spans 14 residues. Germline CDR1 reads MDHEN; CDR2 reads SYDVKM. Trimming shortened V by 6 bases and J by 5 bases, and 16 bases separated the two germline ends.